The 15 T cell receptor beta chains in this list originate from one sample, sequenced in a study of T cell responses to AZD1222 COVID-19 vaccine. Profiling relied on immunoSEQ multiplex PCR, and the TCRdb table lists in-frame clones only, not all of them. The sample lists about 150,000 clones, about 90% occurring once. The input for sequencing was peripheral blood, taken on day 0 of MenACWY control vaccination. The receptors here all came from an adult in good health.

This rearrangement joins TRBV29-1 to TRBJ2-3; tentative D call: TRBD2 (5 bases). The germline V and J ends were trimmed by 8 bases and 4 bases, with 13 bases remaining between them. The V gene's germline CDR1 is SQVTM and CDR2 ANQGSEA. The CDR3 consists of 12 residues. CDR3 region: CSTRAPPDTQYF. The CDR3 DNA reads TGCAGCACGAGGGCGCCCCCAGATACGCAGTATTTT.

J is TRBJ2-7 and V is TRBV11-2; D gene uncertain. Trimming took off 3 bases at V and 3 bases at J, with 6 bases between the two ends. CDR1 SGHAT and CDR2 FQNNGV come from the germline V gene. The CDR3 has 12 residues. The CDR3 sequence is CASSLGNYEQYF. The CDR3 region has the DNA TGTGCCAGCAGCTTGGGTAACTACGAGCAGTACTTC. Filled out from reference TRBV11-2 and TRBJ2-7, the complete variable domain reads EAGVAQSPRYKIIEKRQSVAFWCNPISGHATLYWYQQILGQGPKLLIQFQNNGVVDDSQLPKDRFSAERLKGVDSTLKIQPAKLEDSAVYLCASSLGNYEQYFGPGTRLTVT.

This clone appeared a single time. This chain joins TRBV18 and TRBJ2-2; possibly TRBD1 for D (5 bases). Germline V gene lookup returns CDR1 KGHSH and CDR2 LQKENI. The CDR3 loop spans 14 amino acids. Trimming took off 4 bases at V and 6 bases at J, with 12 bases between the two ends. The CDR3 spells CASSLSPGPGELFF. For the CDR3, the DNA is TGTGCCAGCTCACTTAGTCCAGGGCCCGGGGAGCTGTTTTTT. Looking up the rest from reference TRBV18 and TRBJ2-2 gives the full variable domain: NAGVMQNPRHLVRRRGQEARLRCSPMKGHSHVYWYRQLPEEGLKFMVYLQKENIIDESGMPKERFSAEFPKEGPSILRIQQVVRGDSAAYFCASSLSPGPGELFFGEGSRLTVL.

The chain uses TRBV18 and TRBJ1-2; 8 bases are a match to TRBD1. Germline CDR1 reads KGHSH; CDR2 reads LQKENI. The trim removed 6 bases at V and 4 bases at J, leaving 7 bases unmatched. The length of the CDR3 is 14 residues. The CDR3 DNA follows: TGTGCCAGCTCGTACAGGGGGGCCCTCTATGGCTACACCTTC. Translation: CASSYRGALYGYTF.

This clone was seen a few times. The chain couples TRBV19 to TRBJ2-1; 8 bases fit TRBD1. After removal of 8 bases from V and 8 bases from J, the junction contained 8 bases not matched to a gene. This CDR3 comprises 13 residues. CDR1 and CDR2 from the germline V gene are LNHDA and SQIVND (reference sequence). CDR3 in amino acids: CASRQGNVDEQFF. As DNA, the CDR3 is TGTGCCAGTCGACAGGGGAATGTCGATGAGCAGTTCTTC.

A single count supports this clone. The chain couples TRBV3-1 (or the pseudogene TRBV3-2) to TRBJ2-5, with unresolved D. The CDR3 runs to 15 residues. Per the germline V gene, CDR1 is LGHDT and CDR2 is YNNKEL (reference sequence). The V gene lost 0 bases and the J gene lost 5 bases, with 13 bases spanning the gap. The CDR3 spells CASSQDRAGYETQYF. DNA for the CDR3: TGTGCCAGCAGCCAAGATCGTGCTGGATATGAGACCCAGTACTTC.

The chain has TRBV6-5 and TRBJ2-7, with D possibly TRBD2 on 6 matching bases. V was clipped by 8 bases and J by 6 bases, with 11 bases between them. This CDR3 comprises 11 residues. Germline assignment: CDR1 MNHEY and CDR2 SVGAGI. The DNA of the CDR3 is TGTGCCAGCGGGGACTTTCGCGAGCAGTACTTC. It codes for CASGDFREQYF.

This clone was recorded only once. The rearrangement links TRBV6-5 to TRBJ2-7; TRBD2 is a possible D gene (6 bases). The V end lost 5 bases, the J end lost 0 bases, and 14 bases lay between the germline ends. The V gene's germline CDR1 is MNHEY and CDR2 SVGAGI. There are 15 residues in the CDR3. CDR3 DNA sequence: TGTGCCAGCAGTCCGGACTATCTTAGCTCCTACGAGCAGTACGTC. It translates to CASSPDYLSSYEQYV.

J is TRBJ1-6 and V is TRBV9; possible D gene TRBD1, 5 bases. Trimming took off 7 bases at V and 5 bases at J, with 10 bases between the two ends. Germline V gene lookup returns CDR1 SGDLS and CDR2 YYNGEE. CDR3 size: 13 residues. CDR3 in DNA: TGTGCCAGCTGTACAGGACATAATTCACCCCTCCACTTT. It specifies CASCTGHNSPLHF. Full variable domain (rest looked up from reference TRBV9 and TRBJ1-6): DSGVTQTPKHLITATGQRVTLRCSPRSGDLSVYWYQQSLDQGLQFLIQYYNGEERAKGNILERFSAQQFPDLHSELNLSSLELGDSALYFCASCTGHNSPLHFGNGTRLTVT.

The gene calls are TRBV7-9 and TRBJ2-3; TRBD1 is a possible D gene (5 bases). The CDR3 runs 13 residues. V was pared by 5 bases and J by 0 bases, with 6 bases between. Germline lookup yields CDR1 SEHNR and CDR2 FQNEAQ (reference sequence). CDR3 protein: CASSGASTDTQYF. CDR3 DNA: TGTGCCAGCAGCGGGGCGAGCACAGATACGCAGTATTTT.

The J gene is TRBJ2-5, the V gene TRBV5-1; 9 bases fit TRBD1. CDR3 length: 15 residues. Germline V gene sequence: CDR1 SGHRS, CDR2 YFSETQ. Trimming at V came to 6 bases and at J to 5 bases, leaving 11 bases not matched to a gene. DNA of the CDR3: TGCGCCAGCACGGGACAAGGGGGGACAGGGGAGACCCAGTACTTC. It codes for CASTGQGGTGETQYF.

This clone was detected only a few times. The chain links TRBV5-8 to TRBJ1-2; D is unresolved. Trimming took off 1 base at V and 3 bases at J, with 16 bases between the two ends. Germline V gene data show CDR1 as SGHTS and CDR2 as YDEGEE. This CDR3 has 16 amino acids. The CDR3 coding sequence is TGTGCCAGCAGCTTGTCGCTGGGGAGGGTTTACTATGGCTACACCTTC. Translating it yields CASSLSLGRVYYGYTF.

The chain couples TRBV9 to TRBJ1-3, with D perhaps matching TRBD1 (5 bases). CDR1 is SGDLS and CDR2 is YYNGEE in the germline V gene. Trimming shortened V by 0 bases and J by 2 bases, and 12 bases separated the two germline ends. The CDR3 is 16 residues long. The CDR3 DNA is TGTGCCAGCAGCGTAGCTACGCGGGGGGCTGGAAACACCATATATTTT. Amino acid sequence: CASSVATRGAGNTIYF.

The chain couples TRBV3-1 (or the pseudogene TRBV3-2) to TRBJ2-5; no firm D call. CDR3 length: 14 residues. Trimming took 4 bases from V and 1 from J, leaving 10 bases between them. Germline V gene lookup returns CDR1 LGHDT and CDR2 YNNKEL (reference sequence). CDR3: CASSRSVRQETQYF. CDR3 nucleotide sequence: TGTGCCAGCAGCCGGTCGGTCCGCCAAGAGACCCAGTACTTC.

This sequence joins TRBV28 and TRBJ1-1; 9 nucleotides match TRBD1. J gave up 5 bases and V 4 bases, and 8 bases lay outside the gene matches. Germline V gene sequence: CDR1 MDHEN, CDR2 SYDVKM. CDR3 length: 15 amino acids. DNA for the CDR3: TGTGCCAGCAGTTCTCCCGGGACAGGGACAACTGAAGCTTTCTTT. Translating it yields CASSSPGTGTTEAFF.